This T cell receptor beta chain came from a study of blood T cell repertoires in COVID-19 (dated by TCRdb to about 2020). With regard to the full study: The collaborator samples originated in the United States, Italy and Spain and spanned the acute and convalescent phases of COVID-19. The material from the prospective study consisted of cDNA or gDNA derived from T cells, B-cell-depleted T cells, or PBMCs. Subjects who had been exposed to COVID-19, were actively infected with it, or had recovered from it provided the deeply sampled blood TCRbeta repertoires that made up the dataset. A freely available public database, intended as a resource for researchers studying the immune response to SARS-CoV-2, is where the repertoires were released. The samples were drawn from two sources: the first 160 participants of the ongoing ImmuneRACE study, and some 1,300 subjects contributed by 6 global collaborators. Sample metadata almost always included a de-identified subject ID, COVID-19 status, age in years and sex. Where HLA class I and class II types were available, the types were taken from metadata supplied by the sample provider, not from assay-based typing.

This clone was recorded once. No cognate antigen has been identified for it. No quality values exist for individual bases; no much larger clone is one base distant. Each collaborating institution followed its own protocols to collect whole blood in K2EDTA tubes. For TCRbeta analysis, collaborators shipped samples as frozen whole blood, isolated PBMCs, or DNA extracted from either of those sample types. TCRbeta CDR3 regions were amplified from genomic DNA by means of the immunoSEQ Assay, a bias-controlled multiplex PCR. Per the original workflow: Within the assay, amplification of reference gene primers was used to estimate how many nucleated cells each sample contained. To quantify the absolute abundance of each unique TCRbeta CDR3 rearrangement, sequence reads were collapsed and filtered. For each sample, productive Simpson clonality was calculated as the square root of Simpson's diversity index over productive rearrangements. As stored in TCRdb, this immuneACCESS dataset retains in-frame rearrangements with V and J assigned. A fraction of the clones does not appear; measured against another copy, unresolved V genes explain less than half of the discrepancy, and the remainder lacks a known reason. The V and J calls and clone size come from that table; D and trimming were worked out from the DNA. A total of 35,000 to 50,000 clones appear in this sample, about 89% of them only once. 15% to 17% of the sample comes from the top ten.

The germline V gene specifies MGHRA as CDR1 and YSYEKL as CDR2. Relative to germline, V is 0 bases shorter and J is 8 bases shorter, with 11 bases between their ends. The CDR3 measures 15 amino acids from cysteine to phenylalanine. Only the CDR3 part of the read is kept: 45 bases, read in frame from the first base. Study-wide conclusions, independent of this receptor: How much clinical and demographic metadata was included differed by source and by participant, and the metadata was provided uncurated.

The origin of this receptor is a man aged 65-85 years with active COVID-19. Recombination joined TRBV4-1 with TRBJ1-6; TRBD1 is a weak D gene call, 5 bases matching. Sequencing was done on a sample of peripheral blood. The bases read TGCGCCAGCAGCCAAGACCAGGGTAGGGATTCACCCCTCCACTTT. It is translated as CASSQDQGRDSPLHF.